Each of the 8 T cell receptor beta chains below was sequenced from the same sample in a study of post-analysis software for immune sequencing data. Overall study results and limits: Roughly five TRBV segments were more frequent in patients than controls; TRBV5-6, TRBV5-1 and TRBV20-1 belonged to this group.

Their recognized antigens are unknown. Built from TCR beta cDNA, the libraries had unique molecular identifiers in them. TCRdb reanalysed the PCR reads using MiXCR and keeps one entry per CDR3 protein. The sample shows around 770,000 distinct CDR3 sequences, roughly 46% of them seen only once. Specimen: blood. Source of these receptors: a girl under 18 with multiple sclerosis.

The rearrangement joins TRBV5-1 to TRBJ2-1; TRBD2 matches at 9 bases. V lost 0 bases, J lost 8 bases, and 6 bases stayed unmatched. The CDR3 length is 15 residues. The germline gives CDR1 SGHRS, CDR2 YFSETQ. Here the CDR3 DNA reads TGCGCCAGCAGCTTGGAGGTAGCGGGAGTAGATGAGCAGTTCTTC. The encoded protein is CASSLEVAGVDEQFF.

The chain uses TRBV30 and TRBJ1-2; the D is unclear. The V gene's germline CDR1 is GTSNPN and CDR2 SVGIG (reference sequence). V shed 4 bases and J shed 8 bases, with 20 bases lying between them. This CDR3 comprises 14 residues. Here the CDR3 reads CAWTSSEAGRGYTF. CDR3 DNA sequence: TGTGCCTGGACTTCAAGCGAGGCTGGAAGGGGCTACACCTTC.

This sequence joins TRBV11-2 and TRBJ2-1, with a weak D call TRBD1 (6 bases). V was clipped by 0 bases and J by 0 bases, with 21 bases between them. Germline-derived CDR1 and CDR2 are SGHAT and FQNNGV. The CDR3 has 20 residues. The CDR3 spells CASSLDQGSSLSSSYNEQFF. CDR3 nucleotide sequence: TGTGCCAGCAGCTTAGATCAGGGGTCCTCACTTTCGAGCTCCTACAATGAGCAGTTCTTC.

As regards this clonotype: The germline gene is not matched at one end of the junction; a read error may be the cause. J is TRBJ2-5 and V is TRBV20-1; 7 nucleotides match TRBD1. CDR1 and CDR2 (germline): DFQATT, SNEGSKA (reference sequence). CDR3 length: 12 amino acids. This chain's CDR3 is CSAKRTGETRYF. CDR3 bases: TGCAGTGCTAAACGGACAGGCGAGACCCGGTACTTC.

V gene TRBV9 combines with J gene TRBJ2-3; D not certain. The CDR3 runs to 13 residues. V gave up 0 bases and J gave up 6 bases, with 8 bases separating them. Germline values: CDR1 SGDLS, CDR2 YYNGEE. In nucleotides, the CDR3 is TGTGCCAGCAGCGTAGACATTACGGATACGCAGTATTTT. Protein sequence: CASSVDITDTQYF.

The chain employs TRBV6-6 and TRBJ2-7; a possible D gene is TRBD1 (6 bases). Germline lookup yields CDR1 MNHNY and CDR2 SVGAGI (reference sequence). The length of the CDR3 is 14 residues. The V end was cut by 7 bases, the J end by 0 bases, with 13 bases between. CDR3 region: CASIPTGRSYEQYF. CDR3 sequence (DNA): TGTGCCAGCATCCCGACAGGACGCTCCTACGAGCAGTACTTC.

V usage is TRBV12-3 or TRBV12-4 and J usage is TRBJ2-1; D remains ambiguous. The CDR3 spans 12 residues. The germline V and J ends were trimmed by 6 bases and 12 bases, with 15 bases remaining between them. The CDR3 loop reads CASSTGTWGQFF. The CDR3 DNA is TGTGCCAGCAGCACCGGAACTTGGGGGCAGTTCTTC.

The chain joins TRBV7-8 to TRBJ2-1; 7 nucleotides match TRBD1. With 5 bases clipped from V and 0 bases from J, the junction kept 4 bases outside the gene matches. From germline, CDR1 is SGHVS and CDR2 FQNEAQ. There are 15 residues in the CDR3. Here the CDR3 DNA reads TGTGCCAGCAGCATAAACAGGGGCTCCTACAATGAGCAGTTCTTC. This encodes CASSINRGSYNEQFF.